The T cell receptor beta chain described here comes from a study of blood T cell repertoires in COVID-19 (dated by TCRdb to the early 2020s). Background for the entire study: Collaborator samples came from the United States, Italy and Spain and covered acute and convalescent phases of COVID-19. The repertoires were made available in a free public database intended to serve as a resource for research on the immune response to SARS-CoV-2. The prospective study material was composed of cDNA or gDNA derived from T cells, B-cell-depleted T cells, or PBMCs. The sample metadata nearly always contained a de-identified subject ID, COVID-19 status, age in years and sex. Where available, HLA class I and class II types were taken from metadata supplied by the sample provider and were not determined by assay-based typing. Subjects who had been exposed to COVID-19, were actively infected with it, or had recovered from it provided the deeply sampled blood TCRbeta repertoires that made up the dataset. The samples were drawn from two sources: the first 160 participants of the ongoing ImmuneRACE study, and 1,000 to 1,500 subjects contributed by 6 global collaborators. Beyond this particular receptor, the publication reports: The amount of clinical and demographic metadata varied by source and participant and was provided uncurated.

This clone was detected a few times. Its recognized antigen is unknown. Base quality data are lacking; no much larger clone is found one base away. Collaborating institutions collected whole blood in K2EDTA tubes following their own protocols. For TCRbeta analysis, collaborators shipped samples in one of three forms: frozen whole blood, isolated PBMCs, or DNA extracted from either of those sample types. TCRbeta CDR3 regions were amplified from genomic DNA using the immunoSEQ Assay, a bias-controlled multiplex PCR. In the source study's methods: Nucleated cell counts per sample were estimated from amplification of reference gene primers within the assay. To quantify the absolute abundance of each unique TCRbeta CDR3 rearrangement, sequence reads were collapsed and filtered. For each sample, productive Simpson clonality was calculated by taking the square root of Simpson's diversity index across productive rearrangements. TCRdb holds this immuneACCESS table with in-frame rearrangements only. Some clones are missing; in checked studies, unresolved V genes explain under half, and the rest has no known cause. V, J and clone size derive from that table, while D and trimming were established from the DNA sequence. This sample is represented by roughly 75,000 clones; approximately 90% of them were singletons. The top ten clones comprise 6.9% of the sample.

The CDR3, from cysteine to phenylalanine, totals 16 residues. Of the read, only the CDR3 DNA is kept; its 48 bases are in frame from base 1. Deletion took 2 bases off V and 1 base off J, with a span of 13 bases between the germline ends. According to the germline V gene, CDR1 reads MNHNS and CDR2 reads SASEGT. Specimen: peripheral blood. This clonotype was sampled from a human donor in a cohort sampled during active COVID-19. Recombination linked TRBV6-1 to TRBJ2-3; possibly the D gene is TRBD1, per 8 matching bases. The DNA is TGTGCCAGCAGTGAATCAACAGGGGGGGGCACAGATACGCAGTATTTT. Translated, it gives CASSESTGGGTDTQYF.